This T cell receptor (beta chain) was identified in a study of blood T cell repertoires in COVID-19 (TCRdb year 2020). In terms of the full investigation: Collaborator samples came from the United States, Italy and Spain and covered acute and convalescent phases of COVID-19. The prospective study material was composed of cDNA or gDNA derived from T cells, B-cell-depleted T cells, or PBMCs. Subjects who had been exposed to COVID-19, were actively infected with it, or had recovered from it provided the deeply sampled blood TCRbeta repertoires that made up the dataset. A freely available public database, intended as a resource for researchers studying the immune response to SARS-CoV-2, is where the repertoires were released. Samples came from the ongoing ImmuneRACE study (first 160 participants) plus 1,254 subjects from 6 global collaborators. The sample metadata nearly always contained a de-identified subject ID, COVID-19 status, age in years and sex. Where available, HLA class I and class II types were obtained from metadata supplied by the sample provider rather than from assay-based typing.

What the study reported, not specific to this receptor: The amount of clinical and demographic metadata varied by source and participant and was provided uncurated.

The germline V gene sets CDR1 to ENHRY and CDR2 to SYGVKD. V was cut back by 10 bases and J by 0 bases, leaving a gap of 10 bases between them. The CDR3 runs 12 amino acids, cysteine and phenylalanine included. Only the CDR3 region is kept as DNA, spanning 36 bases read in frame from base 1. A remark on this clone: Its target antigen remains unknown. No much larger clone exists at a distance of one base, and base qualities are not known.

Collaborating institutions collected whole blood in K2EDTA tubes following their own protocols. For TCRbeta analysis, collaborators shipped samples as frozen whole blood, isolated PBMCs, or DNA extracted from either of those sample types. The immunoSEQ Assay, a bias-controlled multiplex PCR, was used to amplify TCRbeta CDR3 regions from genomic DNA. As for how the authors treated the data: Nucleated cell counts per sample were estimated from amplification of reference gene primers within the assay. To quantify the absolute abundance of each unique TCRbeta CDR3 rearrangement, sequence reads were collapsed and filtered. For each sample, productive Simpson clonality was calculated as the square root of Simpson's diversity index over productive rearrangements. The table was pulled from immuneACCESS by TCRdb, which kept in-frame rearrangements only. Such tables lose some clones; where checked, under half of the loss comes from unresolved V genes, and the rest has no known cause. For V, J and clone size, that table is used; D and trimming come from the DNA. The sample table records over 100,000 clones; about 89% of these occur just once. Over 2% of the sample lies in the top ten.

The sequence came from a man aged 45-65 years with active COVID-19. Source material: peripheral blood. The chain links TRBV10-3 with TRBJ2-7, with a tentative D gene TRBD1 over 5 matching bases. CDR3 sequence: CATQGRSYEQYF. The DNA is as follows: TGTGCCACGCAGGGTCGCTCCTACGAGCAGTACTTC.